The 8 T cell receptor beta chains below come from one sample, sequenced in a study of OX40 agonist ivuxolimab in advanced cancers. The method behind the library was the immunoSEQ multiplex PCR assay. The table was pulled from immuneACCESS by TCRdb, which kept in-frame rearrangements only. Such tables lose some clones; where checked, under half of the loss comes from unresolved V genes, and the rest has no known cause. The sample records about 60,000 clones, roughly 90% of which are singletons. Of the sample, more than 2.5% falls within the top ten clones. The specimen was CD4+ or CD8+ T cells sorted from blood, collected in a trial of the OX40 agonist ivuxolimab. The receptors were sampled from an adult with an advanced solid tumor such as melanoma, head and neck, liver or kidney cancer.

The chain joins TRBV19 to TRBJ2-5; no definite D call. The CDR3 contains 15 residues. V lost 0 bases and J lost 2, with 10 bases in between. Germline-derived CDR1 and CDR2 are LNHDA and SQIVND (reference sequence). CDR3 DNA: TGTGCCAGTAGTATAGATCCTCGGTTACAAGAGACCCAGTACTTC. Protein: CASSIDPRLQETQYF.

This chain links TRBV2 with TRBJ1-3, with a tentative D call TRBD1 (6 bases). V lost 2 bases and J 7 bases, leaving 18 bases between the germline ends. Looked up from germline, CDR1 is SNHLY and CDR2 is FYNNEI. CDR3 length equals 16 residues. CDR3 loop: CASSELRGGQSNTIYF. The CDR3 DNA reads TGTGCCAGCAGTGAACTCCGAGGGGGGCAGTCCAACACCATATATTTT.

This chain connects TRBV29-1 to TRBJ1-4, with a possible D match to TRBD1 (5 bases). Germline CDR1 SQVTM, CDR2 ANQGSEA. V was shortened by 5 bases and J by 2 bases, with 12 bases between the two germline ends. The CDR3 runs to 14 residues. For the CDR3, the DNA is TGCAGCGTTTTAGGTGGGACGACTAATGAAAAACTGTTTTTT. It translates to CSVLGGTTNEKLFF.

The chain combines TRBV12-1 with TRBJ2-7; TRBD1 is the table's D call and was not checked against the DNA. TRBV12-1 is a recognized pseudogene. This CDR3 has 19 residues. The CDR3 DNA reads TGTGCCAGCAATATGATACCGGGACAAGCCGCCCGGGGCACCTACGAGCAGTACTTC. Translated, it gives CASNMIPGQAARGTYEQYF.

The V gene is TRBV14, the J gene TRBJ2-1; 9 bases align to TRBD2. Germline CDR1 and CDR2: SGHDN and FVKESK. V lost 2 bases to trimming and J lost 4 bases; unmatched junction nucleotides: 6. The CDR3 has 16 residues. DNA for the CDR3: TGTGCCAGCAGCCAATTGCGTAGCGGGAGATACAATGAGCAGTTCTTC. It specifies CASSQLRSGRYNEQFF.

This clone was counted between two and nine times. The CDR3: CASSLATSWPQHF. For the CDR3, the DNA is TGTGCCAGCAGCTTAGCCACTTCATGGCCCCAGCATTTT. V usage is TRBV7-9 and J usage is TRBJ1-5; D gene unclear. This CDR3 contains 13 residues. Germline CDR1 is SEHNR and CDR2 is FQNEAQ (reference sequence). V lost 0 bases to trimming and J lost 9 bases, with 9 bases between them. Full variable domain (remainder filled in from reference TRBV7-9 and TRBJ1-5): DTGVSQNPRHKITKRGQNVTFRCDPISEHNRLYWYRQTLGQGPEFLTYFQNEAQLEKSRLLSDRFSAERPKGSFSTLEIQRTEQGDSAMYLCASSLATSWPQHFGDGTRLSIL.

The chain joins TRBV16 to TRBJ2-7; D unclear. V gave up 0 bases and J gave up 3 bases, with 3 bases separating them. CDR1 and CDR2 (germline): KGHSY, FQNENV. This CDR3 is built from 12 residues. The CDR3, as DNA: TGTGCCAGCAGCCAATCACGCTACGAGCAGTACTTC. Translation gives CASSQSRYEQYF.

CDR3: CASSLGQESYEQYF. As DNA, the CDR3 is TGCGCCAGCAGCCTGGGACAGGAATCCTACGAGCAGTACTTC. The gene calls are TRBV4-1 and TRBJ2-7, with TRBD1 matching over 8 bases. This CDR3 is built from 14 residues. V dropped 4 bases and J dropped 1; count of bases not matched to a gene: 3. Germline V CDR1 and CDR2: MGHRA, YSYEKL.